This note documents a single TCR beta chain sequence. This entry is derived from a study of blood T cell repertoires in COVID-19. About the research overall: Sample material is recorded as cDNA or gDNA derived from T cells, B-cell-depleted T cells, or PBMCs.

Trimming took off 3 bases at V and 15 bases at J, with 21 bases between the two ends. CDR3 size: 14 residues. Germline-derived CDR1 and CDR2 are MGHRA and YSYEKL. Profiled with immunoSEQ multiplex PCR; TCRdb holds only in-frame clones, not every one. The top ten clones hold under 2% of a sample with 200,000 to 300,000 clones, 86% of them seen once. Sequencing was performed on peripheral blood. The chain carries TRBV4-1 and TRBJ1-5, with unresolved D. This TCR was recovered from a man between 25 and 39 years old with active or convalescent COVID-19. CDR3 sequence reads: CASSQSITARSRHF. CDR3 nucleotide sequence: TGCGCCAGCAGCCAGTCAATCACCGCGAGGTCGAGGCATTTT.